Below, 10 T cell receptor beta chains from the same sample are listed, as sequenced in a study of blood T cell repertoires in acute mononucleosis. Measured with immunoSEQ multiplex PCR; TCRdb has only the in-frame clones, and not every one. The sample contains some 7,000 clones, under 30% of which appear only once. The time point is: acute infectious mononucleosis, at clinical presentation within 2 weeks of symptom onset (visit 1). The sequenced sample was EBV YVL epitope tetramer+ CD8+ T cells sorted from PBMCs, obtained during acute infectious mononucleosis. Stated subset: CD8 T cells binding a tetramer with EBV BRLF1 109-117 peptide (YVL-BR). The receptors originated from a young woman with infectious mononucleosis caused by EBV.

To note about this clone: It differs at one base from a far larger clone, so likely a read error. The V call is TRBV4-2, the J call TRBJ2-5; 7 nucleotides align to TRBD2. Looked up from germline, CDR1 is LGHNA and CDR2 is YNFKEQ. Germline trimming cut 0 bases from V and 3 bases from J; bases unmatched to any gene: 1. The CDR3 spans 14 residues. CDR3 DNA: TGTGCCAGCAGCCAAGATGGGGGGGAAGAGACCCAGTACTTC. This gives the protein CASSQDGGEETQYF.

There are many counts of this clone. The chain recombines TRBV28 with TRBJ2-7, with a tentative D call TRBD1 (6 bases). CDR1 is MDHEN and CDR2 is SYDVKM in the germline V gene. CDR3 length: 14 residues. V lost 2 bases and J 4 bases, leaving 12 bases between the germline ends. The CDR3 DNA sequence: TGTGCCAGCAGTTTAAGAGGGGGTGGGTACGAGCAGTACTTC. Its translation is CASSLRGGGYEQYF. The whole variable domain, remainder taken from reference TRBV28 and TRBJ2-7, is DVKVTQSSRYLVKRTGEKVFLECVQDMDHENMFWYRQDPGLGLRLIYFSYDVKMKEKGDIPEGYSVSREKKERFSLILESASTNQTSMYLCASSLRGGGYEQYFGPGTRLTVT.

This clone appeared a single time. The chain employs TRBV9 and TRBJ2-1; D is possibly TRBD2 (7 bases). Trimming stripped 0 bases from V and 9 bases from J, with 10 bases between. The CDR3 is 13 residues long. CDR1 is SGDLS and CDR2 is YYNGEE in the germline V gene. The CDR3 spells CASSVVGGAEQFF. For the CDR3, the DNA is TGTGCCAGCAGCGTAGTTGGGGGGGCTGAGCAGTTCTTC.

This clone was counted only a few times. The chain has TRBV6-4 and TRBJ1-1, with D hard to call. The V and J ends lost 5 bases and 2 bases respectively, with 15 bases between them. Germline V gene lookup returns CDR1 MRHNA and CDR2 SNTAGT. The CDR3 is 15 residues long. The CDR3 reads CASSPGPRGNTEAFF. CDR3 bases: TGTGCCAGCAGTCCCGGACCCCGAGGAAACACTGAAGCTTTCTTT.

This clone showed up many times. The rearrangement joins TRBV7-3 to TRBJ2-1; D ambiguous. CDR3 size: 12 residues. The germline V gene has CDR1 SGHTA and CDR2 FQGTGA. Trimming left V 6 bases short and J 7 bases short, with 10 bases between. Here the CDR3 DNA reads TGTGCCAGCAGTGAACAAGCGAATGAGCAGTTCTTC. Its translation is CASSEQANEQFF.

This clone showed up just a few times. A far more abundant clone sits one base away, making this likely a read error. The V and J genes are TRBV25-1 and TRBJ2-4, with D hard to call. Germline-derived CDR1 and CDR2 are MGHDK and SYGVNS. The CDR3 runs 12 residues. The germline V and J ends were trimmed by 2 bases and 13 bases, with 12 bases remaining between them. The CDR3 DNA sequence: TGTGCCAGCAGTGAACAAGCGAATGAGCAGTACTTC. The encoded protein is CASSEQANEQYF. The full variable domain, in which reference TRBV25-1 and TRBJ2-4 provide the parts outside the CDR3, is EADIYQTPRYLVIGTGKKITLECSQTMGHDKMYWYQQDPGMELHLIHYSYGVNSTEKGDLSSESTVSRIRTEHFPLTLESARPSHTSQYLCASSEQANEQYFGAGTRLSVL.

This clone occurred a few times. The likely explanation is a read error, given a far larger clone one base away. The V gene is TRBV29-1, the J gene TRBJ2-7; D perhaps matches TRBD1 (6 bases). Germline V gene sequence: CDR1 SQVTM, CDR2 ANQGSEA. The V gene lost 4 bases and the J gene lost 6 bases, with 16 bases spanning the gap. CDR3 length: 13 amino acids. The CDR3 bases are TGCAGCGTTGGGTCAGGGGAATGGAGCGAGCAGTACTTC. Residues: CSVGSGEWSEQYF.

The chain is built from TRBV28 and TRBJ2-3; D possibly corresponds to TRBD2 (6 bases). Looked up from germline, CDR1 is MDHEN and CDR2 is SYDVKM. The CDR3 runs to 13 residues. V was pared by 6 bases and J by 6 bases, with 13 bases between. CDR3 loop: CASSLLAGDTQYF. The CDR3 region has the DNA TGTGCCAGCAGCTTACTAGCTGGGGATACGCAGTATTTT.

This clone was recorded many times. The chain links TRBV7-3 to TRBJ2-3; TRBD2 matches 8 bases. This CDR3 has 14 amino acids. The junction had 6 bases not matched to a gene; V was cut back by 2 bases and J by 8 bases. In germline, CDR1 is SGHTA, CDR2 FQGTGA. The CDR3 nucleotides read TGTGCCAGCAGCTTACCGGGACTAGGGCCTACGCAGTATTTT. Its translation is CASSLPGLGPTQYF.

The chain employs TRBV28 and TRBJ2-1, with TRBD2 identical over 13 bases. The germline gives CDR1 MDHEN, CDR2 SYDVKM. The J segment lost 7 bases and the V segment lost 6 bases, leaving 3 bases of the junction unmatched. The CDR3 is 14 residues long. CDR3 sequence reads: CASRRTSGSNEQFF. The CDR3, as DNA: TGTGCCAGCAGGCGGACTAGCGGGAGTAATGAGCAGTTCTTC.